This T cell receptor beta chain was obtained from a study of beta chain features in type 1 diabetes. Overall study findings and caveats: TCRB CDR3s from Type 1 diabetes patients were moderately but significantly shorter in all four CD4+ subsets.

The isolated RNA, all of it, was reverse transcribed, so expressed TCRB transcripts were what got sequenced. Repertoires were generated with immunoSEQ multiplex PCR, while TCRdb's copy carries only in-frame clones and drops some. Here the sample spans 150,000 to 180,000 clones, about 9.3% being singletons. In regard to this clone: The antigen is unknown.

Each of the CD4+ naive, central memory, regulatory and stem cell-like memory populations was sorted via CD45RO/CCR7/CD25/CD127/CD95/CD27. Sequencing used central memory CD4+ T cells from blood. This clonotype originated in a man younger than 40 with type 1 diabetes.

CDR3 residues: CASSQDKGRDSSSYNEQFF. DNA of the CDR3: TGCGCCAGCAGCCAAGATAAAGGCCGGGACAGTAGCTCCTACAATGAGCAGTTCTTC. This chain connects TRBV4-1 to TRBJ2-1, with 7 bases that match TRBD1. Germline-derived CDR1 and CDR2 are MGHRA and YSYEKL. With V trimmed by 0 bases and J by 0 bases, 11 bases remained unmatched. The CDR3 runs to 19 residues.